The 26 T cell receptor beta chains listed next were all sequenced from one sample in a study of blood T cell repertoires in COVID-19. Method: immunoSEQ multiplex PCR; TCRdb's copy keeps in-frame clones and lacks some. The sample consists of 330,000 or so clones, around nine tenths of them appearing once. Sequenced material: PBMCs or T cells enriched from blood (not recorded which). These receptors were obtained from a woman aged 25 to 39 who had been exposed to COVID-19.

V is TRBV10-3 and J is TRBJ2-5, with D perhaps TRBD2 (5 bases). The CDR3 consists of 12 residues. Germline loops: CDR1 ENHRY, CDR2 SYGVKD. V was shortened by 8 bases and J by 2 bases, with 9 bases between the two germline ends. The CDR3 region has the DNA TGTGCCATCGGCCGGGATCAAGAGACCCAGTACTTC. Amino acid sequence: CAIGRDQETQYF.

The V and J genes are TRBV5-1 and TRBJ1-2, with a weak D call TRBD1 (5 bases). This CDR3 is 12 amino acids long. V lost 0 bases to trimming and J lost 6 bases, with 6 bases between them. CDR1 is SGHRS, CDR2 YFSETQ, per germline. DNA of the CDR3: TGCGCCAGCAGCTTGGCGGGGGATGGCTACACCTTC. Translation: CASSLAGDGYTF.

The chain combines TRBV28 with TRBJ1-6, with 10 bases fitting TRBD1. With V trimmed by 5 bases and J by 8 bases, 6 bases remained unmatched. The CDR3 is 15 amino acids. Germline V gene lookup returns CDR1 MDHEN and CDR2 SYDVKM. The CDR3: CASSPRQGADSPLHF. The CDR3 DNA reads as TGTGCCAGCAGTCCGAGACAGGGGGCTGATTCACCCCTCCACTTT.

The chain employs TRBV4-2 and TRBJ2-1; 13 positions agree with TRBD2. V lost 0 bases to trimming and J lost 9 bases; unmatched junction nucleotides: 5. The CDR3 is 16 amino acids. The germline V gene encodes CDR1 LGHNA and CDR2 YNFKEQ. CDR3 sequence: CASSQDGLAGAGEQFF. CDR3 DNA: TGTGCCAGCAGCCAAGACGGACTAGCGGGAGCCGGTGAGCAGTTCTTC.

The chain has TRBV7-9 and TRBJ1-1, with D perhaps TRBD1 (6 bases). V was shortened by 3 bases and J by 8 bases, with 16 bases between the two germline ends. The CDR3 is 14 residues long. The germline CDR1 and CDR2 sequences are SEHNR and FQNEAQ (reference sequence). Here the CDR3 DNA reads TGTGCCAGCAGCTTTAGCTCCCTGGACAGCGAAGCTTTCTTT. As protein: CASSFSSLDSEAFF.

The sample holds one count of this clone. This chain links TRBV4-2 with TRBJ2-2; 14 bases are a match to TRBD2. CDR1 LGHNA and CDR2 YNFKEQ come from the germline V gene. The junction had 0 bases not matched to a gene; V was cut back by 3 bases and J by 3 bases. The CDR3 covers 16 residues. The CDR3 sequence is CASSQTSGRDTGELFF. Here the CDR3 DNA reads TGTGCCAGCAGCCAGACTAGCGGGAGGGACACCGGGGAGCTGTTTTTT.

V is TRBV2 and J is TRBJ2-5, with D possibly TRBD2 on 6 matching bases. The V end was cut by 5 bases, the J end by 5 bases, with 18 bases between. The germline CDR1 and CDR2 sequences are SNHLY and FYNNEI. The length of the CDR3 is 15 residues. In DNA, the CDR3 is TGTGCCAGCAGTATTGGGGGGACGGAGGCGGAGACCCAGTACTTC. Encoded protein: CASSIGGTEAETQYF.

The gene calls are TRBV4-1 and TRBJ2-2, with 10 bases matching TRBD2. Per germline, CDR1 MGHRA and CDR2 YSYEKL. V lost 2 bases, J lost 7 bases, and 4 bases stayed unmatched. There are 15 residues in the CDR3. Here the CDR3 reads CASSQPGLAIGELFF. The CDR3 nucleotides read TGCGCCAGCAGCCAACCGGGACTAGCGATCGGGGAGCTGTTTTTT.

V gene TRBV5-4 combines with J gene TRBJ2-5, with 10 bases fitting TRBD1. CDR3 length: 15 residues. V trimming: 4 bases; J trimming: 4 bases; junction bases outside the gene matches: 7. Germline CDR1 and CDR2: SGHNT and YYREEE (reference sequence). The CDR3 nucleotides are TGTGCCAGCAGCCCATCGGGACAGGGGTCAGAGACCCAGTACTTC. It codes for CASSPSGQGSETQYF.

The chain recombines TRBV18 with TRBJ1-1, with 9 bases fitting TRBD1. This CDR3 region has 13 residues. V was pared by 4 bases and J by 10 bases, with 7 bases of the junction left unmatched. Germline V gene data show CDR1 as KGHSH and CDR2 as LQKENI. Written as DNA, the CDR3 is TGTGCCAGCTCACTGGGGACGACAGGGGGAGCTTTCTTT. This codes for CASSLGTTGGAFF.

The rearrangement joins TRBV3-1 (or the pseudogene TRBV3-2) to TRBJ1-3; D uncertain. The CDR3 length is 15 residues. Per germline, CDR1 LGHDT and CDR2 YNNKEL (reference sequence). V was clipped by 0 bases and J by 0 bases, with 6 bases between them. Here the CDR3 reads CASSQDWLSGNTIYF. CDR3 in DNA: TGTGCCAGCAGCCAAGATTGGCTCTCTGGAAACACCATATATTTT.

V usage is TRBV27 and J usage is TRBJ2-7; a weak D match, TRBD1 (6 bases). The CDR3 spans 15 residues. Trimming took 5 bases from V and 0 from J, leaving 14 bases between them. Germline V gene lookup returns CDR1 MNHEY and CDR2 SMNVEV (reference sequence). CDR3 residues: CASSPQGFSSYEQYF. DNA for the CDR3: TGTGCCAGCAGTCCACAGGGCTTCAGCTCCTACGAGCAGTACTTC.

The rearrangement uses TRBV24-1 and TRBJ2-1; a possible D gene is TRBD2 (5 bases). With 5 bases removed from V and 5 bases from J, the gap between germline ends came to 9 bases. Germline assignment: CDR1 KGHDR and CDR2 SFDVKD. The CDR3 spans 13 residues. The CDR3 nucleotides read TGTGCCACCAGTGTGGCGGGCGACAATGAGCAGTTCTTC. Its protein is CATSVAGDNEQFF.

V is TRBV9 and J is TRBJ2-3; 9 positions agree with TRBD1. The CDR3 has 15 amino acids. The V segment lost 3 bases and the J segment 3 bases; nucleotides outside the gene matches: 5. The germline CDR1 and CDR2 sequences are SGDLS and YYNGEE. The CDR3 here is CASSAPGTGTDTQYF. The CDR3 nucleotides are TGTGCCAGCAGCGCACCCGGGACAGGGACAGATACGCAGTATTTT.

V is TRBV19 and J is TRBJ2-5; weak D call: TRBD1 (6 bases). Germline V CDR1 and CDR2: LNHDA, SQIVND (reference sequence). Trimming took off 1 base at V and 7 bases at J, with 22 bases between the two ends. There are 17 residues in the CDR3. DNA for the CDR3: TGTGCCAGTAGTATAGCCCCCCGGGACACCGCTTTTGGGACCCAGTACTTC. Translating it yields CASSIAPRDTAFGTQYF.

This chain uses TRBV19 with TRBJ1-1; D perhaps matches TRBD1 (6 bases). The CDR3 has 13 amino acids. Germline loops: CDR1 LNHDA, CDR2 SQIVND (reference sequence). V lost 2 bases and J lost 7, with 11 bases in between. The CDR3 is CASSIQGNFEAFF. The CDR3 DNA reads as TGTGCCAGTAGTATACAGGGGAATTTTGAAGCTTTCTTT.

On this clone: The sample carries other DNA sequences with the same CDR3. This chain connects TRBV2 to TRBJ1-2; TRBD1 might be the D (6 bases). Germline CDR1 reads SNHLY; CDR2 reads FYNNEI. The CDR3 has 12 residues. Deletions cut 2 bases from V and 5 bases from J, with 6 bases between. CDR3 amino acids: CASSEQGYGYTF. CDR3 sequence (DNA): TGTGCCAGCAGTGAACAGGGGTATGGCTACACCTTC.

The CDR3 nucleotides are TGTGCCAGCAGTCTGAGACTAGCGGGAGCTGGAGATACGCAGTATTTT. Translation: CASSLRLAGAGDTQYF. The J gene is TRBJ2-3, the V gene TRBV9; 12 bases map to TRBD2. The V and J ends lost 5 bases and 5 bases, in that order; junction bases with no gene match: 9. CDR1 and CDR2 (germline): SGDLS, YYNGEE. The CDR3 is 16 residues long.

CDR3: CASGQTGGANTGELFF. The CDR3 DNA sequence: TGTGCTAGTGGTCAAACAGGGGGTGCGAACACCGGGGAGCTGTTTTTT. The chain links TRBV12-5 to TRBJ2-2; 8 nucleotides match TRBD1. Germline values: CDR1 LGHNT, CDR2 FRNRAP. V shed 5 bases and J 0 bases; nucleotides not matched to a gene: 5. The CDR3 is made up of 16 amino acids.

This chain connects TRBV7-3 to TRBJ2-7; 9 bases match TRBD2. This CDR3 is built from 13 residues. Germline CDR1 SGHTA, CDR2 FQGTGA. Germline trimming cut 5 bases from V and 3 bases from J; bases unmatched to any gene: 2. The CDR3 loop reads CASSQTSGYEQYF. DNA for the CDR3: TGTGCCAGCAGCCAGACTAGCGGCTACGAGCAGTACTTC.

The chain recombines TRBV28 with TRBJ1-5; D is possibly TRBD1 (5 bases). V lost 3 bases and J 0 bases, leaving 12 bases between the germline ends. The CDR3 extends over 16 amino acids. The germline V gene encodes CDR1 MDHEN and CDR2 SYDVKM. The CDR3 here is CASSLGGGFSNQPQHF. In nucleotides, the CDR3 is TGTGCCAGCAGTTTGGGGGGTGGGTTTAGCAATCAGCCCCAGCATTTT.

This chain joins TRBV24-1 and TRBJ2-1; 11 nucleotides align to TRBD2. This CDR3 has 13 residues. Germline V gives CDR1 KGHDR, CDR2 SFDVKD. The junction had 6 bases not matched to a gene; V was cut back by 8 bases and J by 10 bases. CDR3 amino acids: CATTSGRSGEQFF. CDR3 nucleotide sequence: TGTGCCACCACTAGCGGGAGGTCGGGAGAGCAGTTCTTC.

The rearrangement links TRBV28 to TRBJ2-1, with a weak D call TRBD1 (6 bases). The CDR3 consists of 15 residues. CDR1 and CDR2 from the germline V gene are MDHEN and SYDVKM. V dropped 2 bases and J dropped 0 bases, with 8 bases sitting between them. Written as DNA, the CDR3 is TGTGCCAGCAGTTTAGGGACAATCTCCTACAATGAGCAGTTCTTC. Residues: CASSLGTISYNEQFF.

The rearrangement links TRBV27 to TRBJ2-7, with TRBD2 as a possible D gene (5 bases). Trimming took off 2 bases at V and 5 bases at J, with 7 bases between the two ends. Germline CDR1 and CDR2: MNHEY and SMNVEV (reference sequence). The CDR3 has 12 residues. The CDR3 is CASSLAGNEQYF. CDR3 DNA sequence: TGTGCCAGCAGTTTAGCCGGGAACGAGCAGTACTTC.

The chain employs TRBV29-1 and TRBJ2-3; D uncertain. The CDR3 totals 13 residues. Per the germline V gene, CDR1 is SQVTM and CDR2 is ANQGSEA. With 4 bases removed from V and 2 bases from J, the gap between germline ends came to 10 bases. This CDR3 reads CSVGLSDTDTQYF. CDR3 bases: TGCAGCGTTGGACTCTCCGACACAGATACGCAGTATTTT.

V and J are TRBV6-5 and TRBJ2-5; D is unresolved. Trimming took 0 bases from V and 2 from J, leaving 10 bases between them. Germline lookup yields CDR1 MNHEY and CDR2 SVGAGI. The CDR3 length is 15 residues. The CDR3 region has the DNA TGTGCCAGCAGTTACTCGATGCAGGTGCAAGAGACCCAGTACTTC. Protein sequence: CASSYSMQVQETQYF.